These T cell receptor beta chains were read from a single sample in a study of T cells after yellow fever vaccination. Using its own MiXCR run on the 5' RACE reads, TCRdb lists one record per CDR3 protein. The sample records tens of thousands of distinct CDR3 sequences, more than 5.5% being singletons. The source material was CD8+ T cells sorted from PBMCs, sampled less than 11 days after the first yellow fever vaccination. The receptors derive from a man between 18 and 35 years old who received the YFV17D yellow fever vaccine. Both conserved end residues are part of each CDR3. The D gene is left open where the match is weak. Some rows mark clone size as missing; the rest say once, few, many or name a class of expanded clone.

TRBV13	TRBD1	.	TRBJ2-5	CASSKSRTGGKETQYF	TGTGCCAGCAGCAAGAGCAGGACAGGGGGAAAAGAGACCCAGTACTTC
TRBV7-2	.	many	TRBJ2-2	CASSLRTLVTGELFF	TGTGCCAGCAGCCTAAGGACCCTAGTCACCGGGGAGCTGTTTTTT
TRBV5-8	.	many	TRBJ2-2	CASSLASAGELFF	TGTGCCAGCAGCTTGGCCTCGGCCGGGGAGCTGTTTTTT
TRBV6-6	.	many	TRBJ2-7	CATFAGLYEQYF	TGTGCCACCTTCGCGGGCCTCTACGAGCAGTACTTC
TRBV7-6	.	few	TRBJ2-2	CASSLERGGALELFF	TGTGCCAGCAGCTTAGAGAGAGGGGGGGCCCTGGAGCTGTTTTTT
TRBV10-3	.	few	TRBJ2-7	CAISVWGGAAYEQYF	TGTGCCATCAGTGTCTGGGGGGGGGCCGCCTACGAGCAGTACTTC
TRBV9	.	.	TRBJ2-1	CASSGSWGGEQFF	TGTGCCAGCAGCGGTTCGTGGGGAGGTGAGCAGTTCTTC
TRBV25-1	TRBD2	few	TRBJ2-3	CASSDYPRASGGATDTQYF	TGTGCCAGCAGTGATTACCCCCGGGCTAGCGGGGGGGCAACAGATACGCAGTATTTT
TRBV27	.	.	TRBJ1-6	CASSPSLISYNSPLHF	TGTGCCAGCAGTCCTTCCCTAATCTCCTATAATTCACCCCTCCACTTT
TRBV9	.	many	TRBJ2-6	CASSDRSGANVLTF	TGTGCCAGCAGCGACCGCTCTGGGGCCAACGTCCTGACTTTC
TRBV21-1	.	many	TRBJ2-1	CASTPPSGWDRRFF	TGTGCCAGCACTCCACCGAGTGGCTGGGACAGGAGGTTCTTC
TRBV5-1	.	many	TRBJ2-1	CASSLALQTLYNEQFF	TGCGCCAGCAGCTTGGCCCTTCAAACCTTATACAATGAGCAGTTCTTC
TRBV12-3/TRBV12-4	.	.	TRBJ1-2	CASRKNYGYTF	TGTGCCAGCAGAAAGAATTATGGCTACACCTTC
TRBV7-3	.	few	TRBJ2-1	CASSLMGGGHNEQFF	TGTGCCAGCAGCCTCATGGGGGGGGGGCACAATGAGCAGTTCTTC
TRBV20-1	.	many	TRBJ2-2	CSARQGNTGELFF	TGCAGTGCTAGGCAGGGTAACACCGGGGAGCTGTTTTTT
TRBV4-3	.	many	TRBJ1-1	CASSQDRERNTEAFF	TGCGCCAGCAGCCAAGATCGAGAGCGGAACACTGAAGCTTTCTTT
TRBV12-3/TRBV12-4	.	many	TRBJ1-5	CASSLGQLNQPQHF	TGTGCCAGCAGTTTAGGACAGCTCAATCAGCCCCAGCATTTT
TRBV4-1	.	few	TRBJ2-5	CASSQVSPGETQYF	TGCGCCAGCAGCCAAGTATCGCCGGGTGAGACCCAGTACTTC
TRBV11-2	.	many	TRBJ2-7	CASSFAVLVEQYF	TGTGCCAGCAGCTTTGCCGTTCTTGTCGAGCAGTACTTC
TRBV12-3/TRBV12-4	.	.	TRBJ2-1	CASSFAPANEQFF	TGTGCCAGCAGTTTTGCCCCCGCTAATGAGCAGTTCTTC
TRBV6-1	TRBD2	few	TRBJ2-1	CASSLGGGAGYEQFF	TGTGCCAGCAGCCTGGGCGGGGGGGCCGGCTATGAGCAGTTCTTC
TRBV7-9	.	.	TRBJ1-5	CASSSIAQPQHF	TGTGCCAGCAGCTCAATAGCTCAGCCCCAGCATTTT
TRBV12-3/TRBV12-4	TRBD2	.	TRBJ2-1	CASVTRTVAGDTNEQFF	TGTGCCAGCGTAACCCGGACCGTAGCGGGGGATACCAATGAGCAGTTCTTC
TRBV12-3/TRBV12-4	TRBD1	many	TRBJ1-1	CASSFQGAGVTEAFF	TGTGCCAGCAGTTTCCAGGGGGCTGGGGTCACTGAAGCTTTCTTT
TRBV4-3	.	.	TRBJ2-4	CASSQDGTRVTIQYF	TGCGCCAGCAGCCAAGATGGGACACGGGTAACCATTCAGTACTTC
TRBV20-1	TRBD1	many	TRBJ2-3	CSAEQGAGDTQYF	TGCAGTGCGGAACAGGGGGCGGGAGATACGCAGTATTTT
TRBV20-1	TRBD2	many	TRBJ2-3	CSARVELAGDADTQYF	TGCAGTGCTAGAGTGGAACTAGCGGGGGACGCAGATACGCAGTATTTT
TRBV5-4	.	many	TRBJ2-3	CASSPEADTQYF	TGTGCCAGCAGCCCCGAGGCAGATACGCAGTATTTT
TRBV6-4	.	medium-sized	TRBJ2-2	CASSDRGTGELFF	TGTGCCAGCAGTGACAGGGGCACCGGGGAGCTGTTTTTT
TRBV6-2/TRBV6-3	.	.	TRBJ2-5	CASSHRLGGGRETQYF	TGTGCCAGCAGTCACCGCTTAGGGGGGGGCCGGGAGACCCAGTACTTC
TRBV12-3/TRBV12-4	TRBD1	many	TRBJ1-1	CASTSLGTEGPEAFF	TGTGCCAGCACTTCCCTTGGGACAGAAGGCCCTGAAGCTTTCTTT
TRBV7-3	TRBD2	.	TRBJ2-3	CASSPSWAGGQTDTQYF	TGTGCCAGCAGCCCGTCCTGGGCGGGGGGGCAAACAGATACGCAGTATTTT